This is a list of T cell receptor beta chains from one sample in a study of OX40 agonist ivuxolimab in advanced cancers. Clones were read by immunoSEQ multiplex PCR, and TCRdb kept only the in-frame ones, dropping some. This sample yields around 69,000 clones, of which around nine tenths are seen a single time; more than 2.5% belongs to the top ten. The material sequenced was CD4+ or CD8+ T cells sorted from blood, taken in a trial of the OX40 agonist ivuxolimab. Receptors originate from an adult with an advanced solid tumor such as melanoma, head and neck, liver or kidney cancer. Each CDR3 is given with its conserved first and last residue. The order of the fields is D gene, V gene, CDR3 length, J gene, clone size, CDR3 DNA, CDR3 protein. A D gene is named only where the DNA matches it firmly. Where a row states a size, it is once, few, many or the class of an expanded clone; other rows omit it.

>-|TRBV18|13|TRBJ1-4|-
TGTGCCAGCTCAACAGTGATTAATGAAAAACTGTTTTTT
CASSTVINEKLFF
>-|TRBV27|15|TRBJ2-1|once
TGTGCCAGCAGCCGGTGGACAGCCTCCTACAATGAGCAGTTCTTC
CASSRWTASYNEQFF
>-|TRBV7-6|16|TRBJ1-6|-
TGTGCCAGCAGCTTAGAGGCAGGGTTGGATAATTCACCCCTCCACTTT
CASSLEAGLDNSPLHF
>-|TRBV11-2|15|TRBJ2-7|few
TGTGCCAGCAGCTTCCCCGAAGGAGGCTCCTACGAGCAGTACTTC
CASSFPEGGSYEQYF
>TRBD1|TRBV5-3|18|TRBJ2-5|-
TGTGCCAGAAGCTTTTACTTGAACAGGGGGTTCGGTTGGGAGACCCAGTACTTC
CARSFYLNRGFGWETQYF
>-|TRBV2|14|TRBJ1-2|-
TGTGCCAGCAGTGAAGCGATACAGTACTATGGCTACACCTTC
CASSEAIQYYGYTF
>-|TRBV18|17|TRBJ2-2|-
TGTGCCAGCTCACCCCGGGCTAGTCAGAGAAGCACCGGGGAGCTGTTTTTT
CASSPRASQRSTGELFF
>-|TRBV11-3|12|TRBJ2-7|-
TGTGCCAGCAGCTCCGACCGATACGAGCAGTACTTC
CASSSDRYEQYF
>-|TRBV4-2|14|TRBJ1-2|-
TGTGCCAGCAGCTCCCGGGACAAGGTTTATGGCTACACCTTC
CASSSRDKVYGYTF
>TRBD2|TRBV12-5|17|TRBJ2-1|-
TGTGCTAGTGGCCCCGGGACTAGCGGGAGAAGAACAAATGAGCAGTTCTTC
CASGPGTSGRRTNEQFF
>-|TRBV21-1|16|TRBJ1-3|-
TGTGCCAGCAGCAAAGGCGAGAAGGGGGATGGAAACACCATATATTTT
CASSKGEKGDGNTIYF
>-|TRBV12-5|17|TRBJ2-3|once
TGTGCTAGTGGTTTGGCCCTCCCTGGCAGAGCCACAGATACGCAGTATTTT
CASGLALPGRATDTQYF
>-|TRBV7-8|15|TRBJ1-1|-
TGTGCCAGCAGCTGGTATCTGGGGGATGACACTGAAGCTTTCTTT
CASSWYLGDDTEAFF
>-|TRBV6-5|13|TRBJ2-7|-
TGTGCCAGCAAAGGGTCAGAGCCCTACGAGCAGTACTTC
CASKGSEPYEQYF
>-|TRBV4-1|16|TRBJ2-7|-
TGCGCCAGCAGCCAAGATTATCCGGGGGGCTACTACGAGCAGTACTTC
CASSQDYPGGYYEQYF
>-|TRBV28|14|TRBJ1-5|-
TGTGCCAGCAGTTTTGGTGGGGCAGGGGTGTCCCAGCATTTT
CASSFGGAGVSQHF
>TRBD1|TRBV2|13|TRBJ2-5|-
TGTGCCAGCATGGGACAGCACTGGGAGACCCAGTACTTC
CASMGQHWETQYF
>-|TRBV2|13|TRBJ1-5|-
TGTGCCAGCAGTGAAACCCAAACCACGGCCCAGCATTTT
CASSETQTTAQHF
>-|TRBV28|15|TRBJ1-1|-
TGTGCCAGCAGTTTATCTCGGGGGACGAACACTGAAGCTTTCTTT
CASSLSRGTNTEAFF
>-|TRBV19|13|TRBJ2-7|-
TGTGCCAGTACCGCGGGGCAGGGAGACGAGCAGTACTTC
CASTAGQGDEQYF
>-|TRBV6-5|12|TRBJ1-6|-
TGTGCCAGCAGTGACAGAGGTTCACCCCTCCACTTT
CASSDRGSPLHF
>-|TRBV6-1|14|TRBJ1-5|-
TGTGCCAGCAGGGACGCCCAGGACAATCAGCCCCAGCATTTT
CASRDAQDNQPQHF
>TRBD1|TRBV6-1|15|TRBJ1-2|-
TGTGCCAGCAGGGGACAGGGTAGTTTTGGCTATGGCTACACCTTC
CASRGQGSFGYGYTF
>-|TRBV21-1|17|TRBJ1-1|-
TGTGCCAGCAGCAAAGCGCTTTGTAATAAGTCGCCGCCCTTAGCTTTCTTT
CASSKALCNKSPPLAFF
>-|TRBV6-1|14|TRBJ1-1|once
TGTGCCAGCTTAGGGGGGGGTTTGTGGACTGAAGCTTTCTTT
CASLGGGLWTEAFF
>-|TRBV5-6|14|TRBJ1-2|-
TGTGCCAGCAGCCTTCAGGGGTCGGGCTATGGCTACACCTTC
CASSLQGSGYGYTF
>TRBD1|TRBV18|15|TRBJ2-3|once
TGTGCCAGCTCACCAAAGGACAGGGGCACAGATACGCAGTATTTT
CASSPKDRGTDTQYF
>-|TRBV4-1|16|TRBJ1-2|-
TGCGCCAGCAGCCAAGCTCTGGCACAGGGCCCGGGTGGCTACACCTTC
CASSQALAQGPGGYTF
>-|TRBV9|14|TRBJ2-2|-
TGTGCCAGCAGCACCCGGACTTGGACCGGGGAGCTGTTTTTT
CASSTRTWTGELFF
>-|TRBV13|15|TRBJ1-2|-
TGTGCCAGCAGCTTAGGGCGCAGGACTAACTATGGCTACACCTTC
CASSLGRRTNYGYTF
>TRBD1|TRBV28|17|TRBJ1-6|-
TGTGCCAGCATAGGTTGGGGACAGGGTGTAGGGCATTCACCCCTCCACTTT
CASIGWGQGVGHSPLHF
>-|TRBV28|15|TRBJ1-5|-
TGTGCCAGCAGCCTCCGGGGGGCTAGCAATCAGCCCCAGCATTTT
CASSLRGASNQPQHF
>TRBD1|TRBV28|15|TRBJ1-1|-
TGTGCCAGCAGTTCATCCGGGACAGGGGGCACTGAAGCTTTCTTT
CASSSSGTGGTEAFF
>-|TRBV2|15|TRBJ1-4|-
TGTGCCAGTGCCCGGTCGGGCGCCCCCGAGGAAAAACTGTTTTTT
CASARSGAPEEKLFF
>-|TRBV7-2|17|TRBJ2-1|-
TGTGCCAGCAGCTTAGTCGGACATATTTCATCCTACAATGAGCAGTTCTTC
CASSLVGHISSYNEQFF
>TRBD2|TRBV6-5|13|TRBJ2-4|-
TGTGCCAGCAGCGGGGGGGGCGCGCACATTCAGTACTTC
CASSGGGAHIQYF
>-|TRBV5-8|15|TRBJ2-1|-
TGTGCCAGCAGCTTGTTCAGAAACTCCTACAATGAGCAGTTCTTC
CASSLFRNSYNEQFF
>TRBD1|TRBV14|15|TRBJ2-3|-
TGTGCCAGCAGCCAACAGACAGGGCGAGCTGATACGCAGTATTTT
CASSQQTGRADTQYF
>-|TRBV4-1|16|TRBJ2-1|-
TGCGCCAGCAGCCAAGATTTCAGCGGGACAGGCAGTGAGCAGTTCTTC
CASSQDFSGTGSEQFF
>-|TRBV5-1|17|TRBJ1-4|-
TGCGCCAGCAGCTTGGCCGGCAGGGGCCCGGAGGAGGAAAAACTGTTTTTT
CASSLAGRGPEEEKLFF
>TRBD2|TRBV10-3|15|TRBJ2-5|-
TGTGCCATCAGGGGGACTAGCCGAACCCAAGAGACCCAGTACTTC
CAIRGTSRTQETQYF
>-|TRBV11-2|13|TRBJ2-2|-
TGTGCCAGCAGCTTAGCGGGCGCCGGGGAGCTGTTTTTT
CASSLAGAGELFF
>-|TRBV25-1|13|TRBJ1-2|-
TGTGCCAGCACCTGGTCGGGAAACTATGGCTACACCTTC
CASTWSGNYGYTF
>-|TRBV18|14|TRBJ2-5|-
TGTGCCAGCTCAGGCGACAGGAACCAAGAGACCCAGTACTTC
CASSGDRNQETQYF
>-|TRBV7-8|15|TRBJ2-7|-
TGTGCCAGCAGCCCTCAACTGGAGGCGTCCTACGAGCAGTACTTC
CASSPQLEASYEQYF
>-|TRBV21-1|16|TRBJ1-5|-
TGTGCCAGCAGCCCCAGCGGACAGGGGGATAATCAGCCCCAGCATTTT
CASSPSGQGDNQPQHF
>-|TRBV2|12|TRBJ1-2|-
TGTGCCAGCAACGGGGCGAACTATGGCTACACCTTC
CASNGANYGYTF
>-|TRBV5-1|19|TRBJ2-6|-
TGCGCCAGCAGCTTGTGGGCCCAGGTTACCGCCTCTGGGGCCAACGTCCTGACTTTC
CASSLWAQVTASGANVLTF
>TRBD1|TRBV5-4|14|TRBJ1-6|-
TGTGCCAGCAGTCTATCCGGGACAGAGTCACCCCTCCACTTT
CASSLSGTESPLHF
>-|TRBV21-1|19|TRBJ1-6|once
TGTGCCAGCAGCAAATTCACCCAGCACAGCAGGTGGGGTAATTCACCCCTCCACTTT
CASSKFTQHSRWGNSPLHF
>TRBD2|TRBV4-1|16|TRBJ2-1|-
TGCGCCAGCAGACTACTAGCGGGGGCGACCTACAATGAGCAGTTCTTC
CASRLLAGATYNEQFF
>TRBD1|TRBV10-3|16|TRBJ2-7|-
TGTGCCATCAGTGAGTCGGGGGCAGGGGGAACCTACGAGCAGTACTTC
CAISESGAGGTYEQYF
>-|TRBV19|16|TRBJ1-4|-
TGTGCCAGTAGTCTACCAGAGGGTAGGGCTAATGAAAAACTGTTTTTT
CASSLPEGRANEKLFF
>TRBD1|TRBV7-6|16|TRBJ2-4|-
TGTGCCAGCAGCTTAACACAGGGGATAGCCAAAAACATTCAGTACTTC
CASSLTQGIAKNIQYF
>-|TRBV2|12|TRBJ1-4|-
TGTGCCAGCACGGGTCAGAGTGAAAAACTGTTTTTT
CASTGQSEKLFF
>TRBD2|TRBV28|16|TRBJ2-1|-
TGTGCCAGCAGTTTTTGGGGGACTAGGCCATACAATGAGCAGTTCTTC
CASSFWGTRPYNEQFF
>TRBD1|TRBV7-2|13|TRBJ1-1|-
TGTGCCAGCAGCTTTACAGGGGACACTGAAGCTTTCTTT
CASSFTGDTEAFF